Sequencing of this TCR beta chain was carried out in a study of spatial heterogeneity in lung cancer. Study-level points and caveats: Counts of expanded alpha and beta TCRs within tumors tracked the tumor nonsynonymous mutation count.

The sample's time point: sample taken at primary tumor resection. The ends were cut back, 5 bases at V and 1 base at J, with 15 bases in the middle. The CDR3 sequence is 16 residues long. TCRdb reprocessed the 5' RACE reads via MiXCR and lists one record per CDR3 protein. The sample includes 12,000 to 15,000 distinct CDR3 sequences, 4.7% of them seen just once. This clonotype was detected many times. Its antigen is not known. This beta chain came through as a stray read in a library set up for alpha chains, and its size says little. Here the sequenced sample was lung tumor tissue, taken at surgery. This receptor was identified in a female donor with early-stage non-small cell lung cancer. V is TRBV12-3 or TRBV12-4 and J is TRBJ2-4; TRBD1 or TRBD2 may be the D gene (5 bases each). CDR3 amino acids: CASSEDIGIAKNIQYF. In DNA form, the CDR3 reads TGTGCCAGCAGTGAGGACATCGGGATCGCCAAAAACATTCAGTACTTC.